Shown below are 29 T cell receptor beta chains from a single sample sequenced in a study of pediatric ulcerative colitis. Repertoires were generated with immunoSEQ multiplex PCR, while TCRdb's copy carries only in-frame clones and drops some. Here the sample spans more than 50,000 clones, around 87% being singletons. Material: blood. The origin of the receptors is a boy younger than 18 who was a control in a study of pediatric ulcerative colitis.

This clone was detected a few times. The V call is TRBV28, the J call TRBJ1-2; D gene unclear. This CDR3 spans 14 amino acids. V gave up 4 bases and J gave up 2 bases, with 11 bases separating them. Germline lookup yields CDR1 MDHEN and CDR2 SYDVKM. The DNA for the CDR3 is TGTGCCAGCAGTTCGGACGGAGCCAACTATGGCTACACCTTC. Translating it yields CASSSDGANYGYTF.

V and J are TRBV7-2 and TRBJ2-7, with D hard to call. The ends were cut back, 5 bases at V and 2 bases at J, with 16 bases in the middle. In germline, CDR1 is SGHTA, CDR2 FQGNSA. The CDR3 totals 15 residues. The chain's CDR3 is CASSRSVGDTYEQYF. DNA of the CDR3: TGTGCCAGCAGCCGTTCAGTCGGAGATACCTACGAGCAGTACTTC.

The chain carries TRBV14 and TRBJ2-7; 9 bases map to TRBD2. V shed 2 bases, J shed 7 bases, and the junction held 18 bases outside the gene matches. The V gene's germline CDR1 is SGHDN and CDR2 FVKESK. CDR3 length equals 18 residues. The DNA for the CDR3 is TGTGCCAGCAGCCAAAACCCCATTAGCGGGAGAGTACGGCGGGAGCAGTACTTC. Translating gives CASSQNPISGRVRREQYF.

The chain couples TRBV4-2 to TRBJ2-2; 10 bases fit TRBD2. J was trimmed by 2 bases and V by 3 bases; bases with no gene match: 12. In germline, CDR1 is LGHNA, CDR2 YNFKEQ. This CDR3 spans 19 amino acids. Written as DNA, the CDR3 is TGTGCCAGCAGCCAGGGGCCTAGCGGGGGAGGGGCAAACACCGGGGAGCTGTTTTTT. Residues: CASSQGPSGGGANTGELFF.

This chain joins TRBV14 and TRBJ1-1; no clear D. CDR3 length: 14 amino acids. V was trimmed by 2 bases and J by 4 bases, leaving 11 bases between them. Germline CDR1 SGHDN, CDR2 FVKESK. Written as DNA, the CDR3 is TGTGCCAGCAGCCAACTGACCTCCGGCACTGAAGCTTTCTTT. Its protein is CASSQLTSGTEAFF.

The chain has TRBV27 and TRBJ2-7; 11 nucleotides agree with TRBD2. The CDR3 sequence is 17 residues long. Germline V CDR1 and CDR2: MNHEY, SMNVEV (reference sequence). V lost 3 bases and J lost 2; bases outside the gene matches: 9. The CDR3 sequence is CASSFTGPSGGTYEQYF. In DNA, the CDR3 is TGTGCCAGCAGTTTTACCGGTCCTAGCGGGGGGACCTACGAGCAGTACTTC.

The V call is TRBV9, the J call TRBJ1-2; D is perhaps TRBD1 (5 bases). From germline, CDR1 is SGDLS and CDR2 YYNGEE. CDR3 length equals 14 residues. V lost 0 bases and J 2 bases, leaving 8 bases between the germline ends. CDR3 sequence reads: CASSVAGGNYGYTF. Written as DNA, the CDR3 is TGTGCCAGCAGCGTAGCTGGGGGGAACTATGGCTACACCTTC.

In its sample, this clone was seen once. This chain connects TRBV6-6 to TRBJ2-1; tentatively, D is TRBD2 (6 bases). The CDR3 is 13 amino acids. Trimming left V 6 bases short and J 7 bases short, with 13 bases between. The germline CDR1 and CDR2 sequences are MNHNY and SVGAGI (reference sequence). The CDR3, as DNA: TGTGCCAGCAGGCTTGGGACTTTAAATGAGCAGTTCTTC. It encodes CASRLGTLNEQFF.

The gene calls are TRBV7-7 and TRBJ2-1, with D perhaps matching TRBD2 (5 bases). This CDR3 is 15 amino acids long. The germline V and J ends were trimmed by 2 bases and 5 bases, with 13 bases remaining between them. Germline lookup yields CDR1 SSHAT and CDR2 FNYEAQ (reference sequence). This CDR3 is CASSLSSSPDNEQFF. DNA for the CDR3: TGTGCCAGCAGCTTATCTAGCAGCCCCGACAATGAGCAGTTCTTC. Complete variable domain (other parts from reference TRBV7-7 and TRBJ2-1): GAGVSQSPRYKVTKRGQDVTLRCDPISSHATLYWYQQALGQGPEFLTYFNYEAQPDKSGLPSDRFSAERPEGSISTLTIQRTEQRDSAMYRCASSLSSSPDNEQFFGPGTRLTVL.

Here the CDR3 reads CASSTDRVDSPLHF. The DNA for the CDR3 is TGCGCCAGCAGTACGGACAGGGTTGATTCACCCCTCCACTTT. The rearrangement uses TRBV5-1 and TRBJ1-6, with 8 nucleotides matching TRBD1. CDR3 length: 14 amino acids. CDR1 is SGHRS, CDR2 YFSETQ, per germline. V lost 5 bases and J lost 8; bases outside the gene matches: 6. The full variable domain, in which reference TRBV5-1 and TRBJ1-6 provide the parts outside the CDR3, is KAGVTQTPRYLIKTRGQQVTLSCSPISGHRSVSWYQQTPGQGLQFLFEYFSETQRNKGNFPGRFSGRQFSNSRSEMNVSTLELGDSALYLCASSTDRVDSPLHFGNGTRLTVT.

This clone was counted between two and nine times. The CDR3 DNA sequence: TGTGCCAGCAGCCTGGGTCTAGGCACTGAAGCTTTCTTT. Translated, it gives CASSLGLGTEAFF. The rearrangement joins TRBV7-6 to TRBJ1-1, with D uncertain. The CDR3 covers 13 residues. V was shortened by 5 bases and J by 4 bases, with 11 bases between the two germline ends. Germline V gene lookup returns CDR1 SGHVS and CDR2 FNYEAQ.

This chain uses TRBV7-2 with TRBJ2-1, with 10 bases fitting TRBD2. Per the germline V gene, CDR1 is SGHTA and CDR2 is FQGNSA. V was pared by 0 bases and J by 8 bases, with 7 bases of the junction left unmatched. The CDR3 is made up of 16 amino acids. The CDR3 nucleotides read TGTGCCAGCAGCTTAGCGAGCGGGGGGGCGTTGGATGAGCAGTTCTTC. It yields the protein CASSLASGGALDEQFF. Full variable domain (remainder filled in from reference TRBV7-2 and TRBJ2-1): GAGVSQSPSNKVTEKGKDVELRCDPISGHTALYWYRQSLGQGLEFLIYFQGNSAPDKSGLPSDRFSAERTGGSVSTLTIQRTQQEDSAVYLCASSLASGGALDEQFFGPGTRLTVL.

The CDR3 loop is CASNRLLQGPNTGELFF. As DNA, the CDR3 is TGCGCCAGCAACAGACTATTACAGGGACCGAACACCGGGGAGCTGTTTTTT. V gene TRBV10-1 combines with J gene TRBJ2-2, with D possibly being TRBD1 (6 bases). Looked up from germline, CDR1 is WNHNN and CDR2 is SYGVQD (reference sequence). V shed 7 bases and J shed 0 bases, with 18 bases lying between them. The CDR3 length is 17 residues.

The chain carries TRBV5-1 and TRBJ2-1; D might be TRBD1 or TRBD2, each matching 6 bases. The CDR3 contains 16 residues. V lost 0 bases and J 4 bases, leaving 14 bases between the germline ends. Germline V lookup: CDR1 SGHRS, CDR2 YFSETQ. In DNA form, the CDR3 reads TGCGCCAGCAGCTTGGGCCGGGGGCTAATTTACAATGAGCAGTTCTTC. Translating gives CASSLGRGLIYNEQFF. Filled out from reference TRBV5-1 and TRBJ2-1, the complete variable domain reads KAGVTQTPRYLIKTRGQQVTLSCSPISGHRSVSWYQQTPGQGLQFLFEYFSETQRNKGNFPGRFSGRQFSNSRSEMNVSTLELGDSALYLCASSLGRGLIYNEQFFGPGTRLTVL.

The CDR3 region is CAWGSINQPQHF. The CDR3 DNA reads as TGTGCCTGGGGGTCGATCAATCAGCCCCAGCATTTT. The rearrangement joins TRBV30 to TRBJ1-5, with D unclear. Trimming cost V 5 bases and J 3 bases, with 8 bases left between them. CDR1 and CDR2 from the germline V gene are GTSNPN and SVGIG (reference sequence). The CDR3 has 12 residues.

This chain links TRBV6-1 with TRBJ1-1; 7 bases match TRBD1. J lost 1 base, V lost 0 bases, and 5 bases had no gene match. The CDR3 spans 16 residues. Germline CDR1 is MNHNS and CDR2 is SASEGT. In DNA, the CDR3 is TGTGCCAGCAGTGAAGCTGCCAGGGGGGAGAACACTGAAGCTTTCTTT. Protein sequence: CASSEAARGENTEAFF.

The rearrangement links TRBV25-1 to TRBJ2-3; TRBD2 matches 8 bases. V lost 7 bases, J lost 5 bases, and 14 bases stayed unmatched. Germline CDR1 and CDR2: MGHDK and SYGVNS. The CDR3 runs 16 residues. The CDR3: CASTPPGRGAGDTQYF. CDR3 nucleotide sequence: TGTGCCAGCACCCCCCCGGGGCGGGGGGCAGGAGATACGCAGTATTTT.

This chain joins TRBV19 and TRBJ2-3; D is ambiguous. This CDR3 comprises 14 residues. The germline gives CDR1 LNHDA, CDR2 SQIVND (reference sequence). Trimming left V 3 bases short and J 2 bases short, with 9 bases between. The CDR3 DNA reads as TGTGCCAGTAGTATTACGGGTGACACAGATACGCAGTATTTT. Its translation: CASSITGDTDTQYF.

The CDR3 nucleotides read TGCGCCAGCAGCCAGACCCCGACTAGCGGGAGGCCCCAAGAGACCCAGTACTTC. Its translation: CASSQTPTSGRPQETQYF. V gene TRBV5-1 combines with J gene TRBJ2-5, with 13 bases that match TRBD2. Germline V gene sequence: CDR1 SGHRS, CDR2 YFSETQ. Losses at the gene ends were 4 bases for V and 1 base for J; bases not matched to a gene: 10. This CDR3 spans 18 amino acids.

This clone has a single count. The CDR3 nucleotides read TGTGCCTGGAGTGTAGGGCCAGTGACTGAAGCTTTCTTT. Protein product: CAWSVGPVTEAFF. The V and J genes are TRBV30 and TRBJ1-1, with D unresolved. The CDR3 covers 13 residues. Trimming took off 0 bases at V and 5 bases at J, with 10 bases between the two ends. The V gene's germline CDR1 is GTSNPN and CDR2 SVGIG (reference sequence).

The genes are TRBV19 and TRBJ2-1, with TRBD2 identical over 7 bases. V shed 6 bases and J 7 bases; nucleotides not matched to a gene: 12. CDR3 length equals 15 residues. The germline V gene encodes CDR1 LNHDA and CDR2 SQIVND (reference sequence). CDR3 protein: CASSAGSSGENEQFF. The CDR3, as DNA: TGTGCCAGTAGCGCCGGATCTAGCGGTGAAAATGAGCAGTTCTTC.

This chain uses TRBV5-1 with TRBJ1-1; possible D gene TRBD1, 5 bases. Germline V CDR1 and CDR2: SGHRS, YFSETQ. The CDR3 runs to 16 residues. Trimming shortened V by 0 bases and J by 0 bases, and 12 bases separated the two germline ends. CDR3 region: CASSLVQGTMNTEAFF. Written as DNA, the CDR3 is TGCGCCAGCAGCTTGGTTCAGGGAACCATGAACACTGAAGCTTTCTTT.

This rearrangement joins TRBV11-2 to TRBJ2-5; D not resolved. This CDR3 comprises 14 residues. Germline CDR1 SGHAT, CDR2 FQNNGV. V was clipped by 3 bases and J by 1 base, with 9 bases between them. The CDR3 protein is CASSFAPPQETQYF. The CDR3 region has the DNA TGTGCCAGCAGCTTTGCCCCCCCCCAAGAGACCCAGTACTTC.

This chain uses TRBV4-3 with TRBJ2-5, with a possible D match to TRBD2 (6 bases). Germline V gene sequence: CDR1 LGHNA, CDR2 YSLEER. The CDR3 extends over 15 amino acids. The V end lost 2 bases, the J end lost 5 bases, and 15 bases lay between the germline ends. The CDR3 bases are TGCGCCAGCAGCCAATCCTGGGGGGAAGGGGAGACCCAGTACTTC. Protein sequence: CASSQSWGEGETQYF.

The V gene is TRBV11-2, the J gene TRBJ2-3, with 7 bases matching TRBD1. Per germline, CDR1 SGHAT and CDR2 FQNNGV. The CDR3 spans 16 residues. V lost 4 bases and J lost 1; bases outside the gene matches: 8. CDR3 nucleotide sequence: TGTGCCAGCAGCTCATACAGGGGACCACGCACAGATACGCAGTATTTT. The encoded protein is CASSSYRGPRTDTQYF.

For the CDR3, the DNA is TGTGCCAGCAGCTTAACACTGGGACCGAATGAGCAGTTCTTC. It yields the protein CASSLTLGPNEQFF. The chain employs TRBV11-2 and TRBJ2-1; either TRBD1 or TRBD2 may supply D (5 bases each). Trimming removed 2 bases at V and 7 bases at J, with 12 bases between. Germline V gene sequence: CDR1 SGHAT, CDR2 FQNNGV. The CDR3 runs 14 residues. Drawing the rest from reference TRBV11-2 and TRBJ2-1, the complete variable domain is EAGVAQSPRYKIIEKRQSVAFWCNPISGHATLYWYQQILGQGPKLLIQFQNNGVVDDSQLPKDRFSAERLKGVDSTLKIQPAKLEDSAVYLCASSLTLGPNEQFFGPGTRLTVL.

CDR3 DNA: TGTGCCAGCGTGGCGACTAGAGTCACAGATACGCAGTATTTT. Protein product: CASVATRVTDTQYF. The chain combines TRBV7-2 with TRBJ2-3; D possibly corresponds to TRBD2 (6 bases). The CDR3 runs 14 residues. V lost 8 bases, J lost 2 bases, and 14 bases lay in between. Germline values: CDR1 SGHTA, CDR2 FQGNSA.

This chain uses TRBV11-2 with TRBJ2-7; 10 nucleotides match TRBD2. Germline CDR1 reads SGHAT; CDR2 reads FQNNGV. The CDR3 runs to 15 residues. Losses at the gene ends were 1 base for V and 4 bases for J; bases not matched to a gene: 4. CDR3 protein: CASSLVGSGGYEQYF. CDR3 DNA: TGTGCCAGCAGCTTAGTGGGTAGCGGGGGGTACGAGCAGTACTTC.

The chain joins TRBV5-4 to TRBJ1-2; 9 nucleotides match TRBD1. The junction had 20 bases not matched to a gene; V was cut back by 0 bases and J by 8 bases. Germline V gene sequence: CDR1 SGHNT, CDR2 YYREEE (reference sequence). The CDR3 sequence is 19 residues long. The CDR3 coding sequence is TGTGCCAGCAGCTTGGAGGGGTCCGGGACAGGGCGGAGAATGAGCGGCTACACCTTC. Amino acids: CASSLEGSGTGRRMSGYTF. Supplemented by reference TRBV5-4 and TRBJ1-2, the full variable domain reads ETGVTQSPTHLIKTRGQQVTLRCSSQSGHNTVSWYQQALGQGPQFIFQYYREEENGRGNFPPRFSGLQFPNYSSELNVNALELDDSALYLCASSLEGSGTGRRMSGYTFGSGTRLTVV.